This T cell receptor beta chain is from a study of beta chain features in type 1 diabetes. As every portion of the isolated RNA was reverse transcribed, the sequencing read expressed TCRB transcripts. Sequencing was performed with immunoSEQ multiplex PCR; in TCRdb, only in-frame clones are kept and a portion is missing. The sample lists about 410,000 clones; over 11% were seen once. The study, taken as a whole, reports: PCR might show a preference for shorter templates, equally across patients and controls. More deletions and fewer insertions at VDJ junctions were found in patients with type 1 diabetes.

Germline lookup yields CDR1 KGHSH and CDR2 LQKENI. This CDR3 has 14 residues. V was clipped by 7 bases and J by 3 bases; unmatched bases: 4. There are a few counts of this clone. Its antigen is undetermined. One heparinised blood draw averaging approximately 120 mL was given by each donor. The V and J genes are TRBV18 and TRBJ1-4, with 8 bases fitting TRBD1. The sequence came from a man aged 25-45 years in good health. The source material was naive CD4+ T cells from blood. CDR3 sequence (DNA): TGTGCCAGCTTCCAGGGGGCAGCTAATGAAAAACTGTTTTTT. Its protein is CASFQGAANEKLFF. The full variable domain, completed using reference TRBV18 and TRBJ1-4, is NAGVMQNPRHLVRRRGQEARLRCSPMKGHSHVYWYRQLPEEGLKFMVYLQKENIIDESGMPKERFSAEFPKEGPSILRIQQVVRGDSAAYFCASFQGAANEKLFFGSGTQLSVL.